This paragraph covers one T cell receptor (beta chain) sequence. Together with a sample-barcoded 5' primer, a J-beta primer mix was included in a second PCR lasting roughly 6 to 12 cycles. TCRdb passed the 5' RACE reads through MiXCR, listing each CDR3 protein once. The top ten hold about 11% of the sample, which has 1.5 million to 2 million distinct CDR3 sequences, roughly a third seen once. This entry is derived from a study of blood T cells in healthy people across ages. What was sequenced was blood. The TCR originated in a woman in her 30s in good health.

The CDR3 here is CASSLSSGGRNQPQHF. CDR3 coding DNA: TGTGCCAGCAGTTTATCTTCCGGGGGGCGCAATCAGCCCCAGCATTTT. J is TRBJ1-5 and V is TRBV27; TRBD1 is a possible D gene (6 bases). V lost 0 bases and J lost 2, with 11 bases in between. This CDR3 has 16 amino acids. Germline lookup yields CDR1 MNHEY and CDR2 SMNVEV (reference sequence).